This TCR beta chain was documented in a study of T cell changes during pregnancy in multiple sclerosis. The CDR3 loop spans 17 amino acids. With 1 base removed from V and 4 bases from J, the gap between germline ends came to 17 bases. From germline, CDR1 is SGHTA and CDR2 FQGNSA. Sequenced by immunoSEQ multiplex PCR; TCRdb stores in-frame clones only, minus some. The data show 45,000 or so clones, approximately 91% seen once. The chain couples TRBV7-2 to TRBJ1-5, with D uncertain. The sequenced sample was PBMCs (not recorded whether the cells were cultured). This clonotype originated in a female donor with multiple sclerosis, enrolled in a pregnancy study. The CDR3 loop is CASSLGLGYAMNQPQHF. The CDR3 DNA sequence: TGTGCCAGCAGCTTAGGGCTTGGGTACGCTATGAATCAGCCCCAGCATTTT. Variable domain in full (rest from reference TRBV7-2 and TRBJ1-5): GAGVSQSPSNKVTEKGKDVELRCDPISGHTALYWYRQSLGQGLEFLIYFQGNSAPDKSGLPSDRFSAERTGGSVSTLTIQRTQQEDSAVYLCASSLGLGYAMNQPQHFGDGTRLSIL.